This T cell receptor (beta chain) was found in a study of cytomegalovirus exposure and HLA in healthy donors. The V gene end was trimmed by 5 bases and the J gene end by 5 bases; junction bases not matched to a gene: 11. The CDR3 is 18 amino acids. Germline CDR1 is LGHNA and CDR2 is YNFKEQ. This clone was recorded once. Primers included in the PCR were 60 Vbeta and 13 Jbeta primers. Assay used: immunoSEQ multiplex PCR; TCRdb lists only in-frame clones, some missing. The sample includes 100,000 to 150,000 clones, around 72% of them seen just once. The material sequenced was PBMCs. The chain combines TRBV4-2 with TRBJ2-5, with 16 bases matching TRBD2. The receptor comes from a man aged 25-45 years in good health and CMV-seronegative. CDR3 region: CASSSKGLAGGPWETQYF. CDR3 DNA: TGTGCCAGCAGCTCAAAGGGACTAGCGGGGGGGCCTTGGGAGACCCAGTACTTC.